This T cell receptor (beta chain) was documented in a study of blood T cells in healthy people across ages. A word on this clonotype: What it recognizes is unknown.

The CDR3 has 17 residues. The V and J ends lost 4 bases and 8 bases, in that order; junction bases with no gene match: 10. Germline V gives CDR1 LGHNA, CDR2 YSLEER. Broader study findings: A strong correlation between TCR beta diversity and naive T cell percentage was seen.

A second PCR, run for roughly 7 to 11 cycles, used a sample-barcoded 5' primer plus a J-beta primer mix. TCRdb analysed the 5' RACE reads with MiXCR anew, one entry per CDR3 protein. Among about 780,000 distinct CDR3 sequences, less than 60% were seen once, and the ten largest hold 18%. This chain joins TRBV4-3 and TRBJ2-4; 14 bases are shared with TRBD2. The source is a man older than 75 in good health. The specimen was blood. CDR3 sequence (DNA): TGCGCCAGCAGCCGGAACCTTAGACTAGCGGGGGGGGACATTCAGTACTTC. Protein product: CASSRNLRLAGGDIQYF.